These T cell receptor beta chains were read from a single sample in a study of vaccination and CD4 T cells after COVID-19. Their specific antigens are unknown. MiXCR, run by TCRdb on the PCR reads, gives a single entry per CDR3 protein. This sample has about 9,900 distinct CDR3 sequences, with 30% to 40% found just once. Sequenced material: CD4+ T cells from blood, cultured in vitro. Every receptor here comes from a human donor in good health. Both conserved end residues are part of each CDR3.

J,V,length,CDR3
TRBJ1-2,TRBV6-1,13,CASRDPGHPGYTF
TRBJ2-1,TRBV7-3,14,CASSLPGTFNEQFF
TRBJ2-7,TRBV6-1,12,CASTEHIYEQYF
TRBJ2-1,TRBV3-1,11,CASSTDNEQFF
TRBJ1-2,TRBV27,14,CASSLTADLYGYTF
TRBJ1-1,TRBV5-1,14,CASSEQQVNKGAFF
TRBJ1-1,TRBV29-1,14,CSAFEVVGSTEAFF
TRBJ2-7,TRBV10-3,13,CAISGGGYYEQYF
TRBJ1-5,TRBV7-2,15,CASSYRRDTSSPQHF
TRBJ1-2,TRBV28,12,CASSLMRYGYTF
TRBJ1-2,TRBV6-1,12,CASSDITYGYTF
TRBJ1-5,TRBV19,14,CASSIEQGDQPQHF
TRBJ2-6,TRBV20-1,16,CSARGQGTTGANVLTF
TRBJ2-2,TRBV19,15,CASTPGQLNTGELFF
TRBJ1-1,TRBV11-2,12,CASSSTQLEAFF
TRBJ1-1,TRBV6-1,15,CASSEIQGKGTEAFF
TRBJ1-1,TRBV6-1,15,CASSEGPGSPTEAFF
TRBJ1-1,TRBV6-1,13,CASNRGPVTEAFF
TRBJ1-2,TRBV12-3/TRBV12-4,11,CASSMGGGWTF
TRBJ1-1,TRBV7-9,12,CASSFSDTEAFF
TRBJ1-2,TRBV6-1,15,CASRPGGEQGYGYTF
TRBJ1-3,TRBV7-4,18,CASSLRYGVVDSGNTIYF
TRBJ1-1,TRBV5-5,12,CASSLRNTEAFF
TRBJ2-7,TRBV6-4,13,CASSRDSTYEQYF
TRBJ2-1,TRBV5-4,14,CASSSPAGGNEQFF
TRBJ1-1,TRBV10-3,12,CAIAGGGTEAFF
TRBJ2-5,TRBV5-4,15,CASSLGQLGGETQYF
TRBJ1-2,TRBV27,18,CASSLSGTGVDSLYGYTF
TRBJ1-1,TRBV7-9,12,CASSLGSIEAFF
TRBJ1-1,TRBV6-1,15,CASTQGAAEATEAFF
TRBJ2-5,TRBV20-1,15,CSARGRLLARETQYF
TRBJ1-1,TRBV11-3,14,CASSLAAGGTEAFF